This TCR beta chain was sequenced in a study of beta chain features in type 1 diabetes. Whole-study results and caveats: The influence of HLA type on TCRB rearrangement stayed undetermined. People with Type 1 diabetes carried modestly yet significantly shorter TCRB CDR3s in all four CD4+ subsets.

CDR1 and CDR2 (germline): GTSNPN, SVGIG (reference sequence). This CDR3 is built from 14 residues. The germline V and J ends were trimmed by 5 bases and 4 bases, with 17 bases remaining between them. Expressed TCRB transcripts were sequenced because the isolated RNA had all been reverse transcribed beforehand. Profiled with immunoSEQ multiplex PCR; TCRdb holds only in-frame clones, not every one. The sample contains approximately 50,000 clones, about 60% of which appear only once. This clone was picked up a small number of times. Its antigen is not identified. The chain recombines TRBV30 with TRBJ1-2; D ambiguous. Sample: stem cell memory CD4+ T cells from blood. The receptor comes from a woman aged 25 to 39 with type 1 diabetes. The DNA of the CDR3 is TGTGCCTGGGATCCTCACGGACTTGGCTATGGCTACACCTTC. As protein: CAWDPHGLGYGYTF. Looking up the rest from reference TRBV30 and TRBJ1-2 gives the full variable domain: SQTIHQWPATLVQPVGSPLSLECTVEGTSNPNLYWYRQAAGRGLQLLFYSVGIGQISSEVPQNLSASRPQDRQFILSSKKLLLSDSGFYLCAWDPHGLGYGYTFGSGTRLTVV.